The clone carrying this TCR beta chain has just a few counts. Its specificity is unknown. The sample comes from a study of CD8 T cells in ankylosing spondylitis. The TCR beta libraries were generated through quantitative 5'-RACE incorporating molecular barcodes. TCRdb fed the 5' RACE reads into MiXCR, producing one record per CDR3 protein. Here the sample spans about 200,000 distinct CDR3 sequences, 9.5% to 15% being singletons. Study results and limitations: In synovial fluid and blood from reactive arthritis, some motif variants were previously reported. The authors reported significant enrichment of disease-linked clones in matched ankylosing spondylitis synovial fluid. One TCR beta motif, made up of under ten highly homologous variants, appeared characteristic of ankylosing spondylitis blood.

Sequencing used blood, either unsorted or a sorted T cell fraction (not recorded which). The sequence was obtained from a male donor with ankylosing spondylitis or in good health (not recorded which).

In DNA, the CDR3 is TGTGCCAGCAACGGGGGGGACTCCTACAATGAGCAGTTCTTC. It translates to CASNGGDSYNEQFF. The chain joins TRBV9 to TRBJ2-1, with 8 bases fitting TRBD2. J gave up 0 bases and V 6 bases, and 2 bases lay outside the gene matches. The germline CDR1 and CDR2 sequences are SGDLS and YYNGEE. The CDR3 has 14 residues.